Below, 12 T cell receptor beta chains from the same sample are listed, as sequenced in a study of ipilimumab plus nivolumab after autologous stem cell transplantation. The protocol was immunoSEQ multiplex PCR, while the TCRdb copy is restricted to in-frame clones and leaves out a portion. The sample includes about 21,000 clones, 77% of them seen just once. The sample here was PBMCs, taken in a trial of ipilimumab plus nivolumab as post-transplant consolidation. These receptors all come from a male donor with diffuse large B-cell lymphoma.

The rearrangement uses TRBV4-1 and TRBJ1-5; D gene uncertain. V lost 1 base and J 5 bases, leaving 24 bases between the germline ends. The CDR3 runs to 19 residues. The germline gives CDR1 MGHRA, CDR2 YSYEKL. CDR3 protein: CASSQVDMGFSRKDQPQHF. In nucleotides, the CDR3 is TGCGCCAGCAGCCAAGTCGACATGGGTTTCTCTAGAAAGGATCAGCCCCAGCATTTT.

The V call is TRBV7-6, the J call TRBJ2-3; D ambiguous. This CDR3 has 15 amino acids. Germline V CDR1 and CDR2: SGHVS, FNYEAQ. The V and J ends lost 1 base and 1 base respectively, with 9 bases between them. The CDR3 nucleotides are TGTGCCAGCAGCTTAGGGGCTAAGGGCACAGATACGCAGTATTTT. Its protein is CASSLGAKGTDTQYF.

The chain employs TRBV5-1 and TRBJ2-5, with D unresolved. V lost 0 bases, J lost 5 bases, and 11 bases lay in between. The CDR3 is 14 residues long. Germline CDR1 reads SGHRS; CDR2 reads YFSETQ. Here the CDR3 DNA reads TGCGCCAGCAGCTTGGAGGGTTTCGGGGAGACCCAGTACTTC. It specifies CASSLEGFGETQYF.

CDR3 nucleotides: TGTGCCAGCAGTGAACGGGGGCGCACAGATACGCAGTATTTT. It yields the protein CASSERGRTDTQYF. The chain uses TRBV2 and TRBJ2-3, with D perhaps given as TRBD1 or TRBD2 (6 bases each). The germline V gene has CDR1 SNHLY and CDR2 FYNNEI. The V and J ends lost 2 bases and 1 base respectively, with 7 bases between them. This CDR3 spans 14 amino acids.

This clone was picked up one time. CDR3 sequence (DNA): TGTGCCAGCAGTCGTGGACAGGGAGTTGCCGGGGAGCTGTTTTTT. Protein sequence: CASSRGQGVAGELFF. The rearrangement joins TRBV7-3 to TRBJ2-2; 8 bases agree with TRBD1. The CDR3 spans 15 residues. V was clipped by 6 bases and J by 6 bases; unmatched bases: 9. In germline, CDR1 is SGHTA, CDR2 FQGTGA.

The rearrangement joins TRBV7-2 to TRBJ2-2; 8 bases are shared with TRBD2. The trim removed 7 bases at V and 7 bases at J, leaving 14 bases unmatched. The CDR3 totals 16 residues. Germline V gene lookup returns CDR1 SGHTA and CDR2 FQGNSA. The CDR3 protein is CASKPSSGGGFGELFF. The CDR3 DNA is TGTGCCAGCAAACCATCCTCCGGCGGGGGGTTCGGGGAGCTGTTTTTT.

V and J are TRBV28 and TRBJ2-7, with D possibly TRBD2 on 6 matching bases. CDR3 size: 13 residues. Germline values: CDR1 MDHEN, CDR2 SYDVKM. V dropped 6 bases and J dropped 3 bases, with 12 bases sitting between them. The DNA of the CDR3 is TGTGCCAGCAGCCGGGGGTATCTCTACGAGCAGTACTTC. Residues: CASSRGYLYEQYF.

V and J are TRBV6-5 and TRBJ1-6; no firm D call. This CDR3 comprises 15 residues. Deletions cut 6 bases from V and 8 bases from J, with 17 bases between. Germline CDR1 reads MNHEY; CDR2 reads SVGAGI. CDR3 in DNA: TGTGCCAGCAGCCGAATCTCTTCCCCCTATTCACCCCTCCACTTT. It yields the protein CASSRISSPYSPLHF.

This clone was recorded a few times. The chain has TRBV30 and TRBJ1-2; D is undetermined. The CDR3 covers 14 residues. CDR1 and CDR2 from the germline V gene are GTSNPN and SVGIG (reference sequence). Trimming pared 2 bases from V and 1 base from J, leaving 11 bases between. The DNA for the CDR3 is TGTGCCTGGAGTCAGGCCTTAAATAACTATGGCTACACCTTC. Its translation is CAWSQALNNYGYTF. Full variable domain (outside the CDR3, taken from reference TRBV30 and TRBJ1-2): SQTIHQWPATLVQPVGSPLSLECTVEGTSNPNLYWYRQAAGRGLQLLFYSVGIGQISSEVPQNLSASRPQDRQFILSSKKLLLSDSGFYLCAWSQALNNYGYTFGSGTRLTVV.

The chain carries TRBV11-3 and TRBJ1-1, with D maybe TRBD1 (5 bases). From germline, CDR1 is SGHNT and CDR2 YENEEA. Trimming took 5 bases from V and 4 from J, leaving 17 bases between them. CDR3 length equals 15 residues. Written as DNA, the CDR3 is TGTGCCAGCAGCGTAGGGGTCGGGGGGAGCACTGAAGCTTTCTTT. Residues: CASSVGVGGSTEAFF.

V is TRBV11-3 and J is TRBJ2-3; 14 bases are shared with TRBD2. J gave up 0 bases and V 5 bases, and 7 bases lay outside the gene matches. CDR1 is SGHNT, CDR2 YENEEA, per germline. This CDR3 contains 18 residues. The CDR3 loop reads CASSIGLAGGPSTDTQYF. For the CDR3, the DNA is TGTGCCAGCAGCATAGGACTAGCGGGGGGCCCCAGCACAGATACGCAGTATTTT.

This clone was seen a handful of times. The chain recombines TRBV19 with TRBJ1-5; D remains ambiguous. The germline V gene has CDR1 LNHDA and CDR2 SQIVND (reference sequence). The CDR3 runs 15 residues. V was pared by 6 bases and J by 1 base, with 13 bases between. The CDR3 nucleotides read TGTGCCAGTAGGCAGTTACTCATCAGCAATCAGCCCCAGCATTTT. Encoded protein: CASRQLLISNQPQHF.